This T cell receptor (beta chain) was retrieved from a study of shared clonotypes between healthy human individuals. Across the whole study: Per donor, CD8 memory used one plate, CD8 naive used two, CD4 memory used three and CD4 naive used three.

Findings and caveats of the study: The expectation was that sequencing depth would affect clonotype sharing among donors. Between four donors, naive CD4 clonotypes were shared at a level of around 5.2%.

Germline CDR1 is MNHEY and CDR2 is SVGAGI. This CDR3 comprises 14 residues. The V end was cut by 7 bases, the J end by 6 bases, with 15 bases between. Evenly divided among several immunoSEQ plates was the genomic DNA of each subset. Clones were sequenced by immunoSEQ multiplex PCR, and TCRdb holds only the in-frame ones, with some missing. The sample yields over 2 million clones, 85% to 95% seen once. Concerning this clone itself: The target antigen is unknown.

The sequencing input was naive CD4+ T cells from PBMCs. Subset in this sample: CD45RA+ positively selected. The gene calls are TRBV6-5 and TRBJ2-2; TRBD2 is a possible D gene (5 bases). This sequence was found in a man aged 18 to 30 in good health. Some clones in this sample may be carry-over from other donors' samples. This chain's CDR3 is CASKTTSGSGELFF. The DNA for the CDR3 is TGTGCCAGCAAAACCACCTCGGGGTCCGGGGAGCTGTTTTTT.